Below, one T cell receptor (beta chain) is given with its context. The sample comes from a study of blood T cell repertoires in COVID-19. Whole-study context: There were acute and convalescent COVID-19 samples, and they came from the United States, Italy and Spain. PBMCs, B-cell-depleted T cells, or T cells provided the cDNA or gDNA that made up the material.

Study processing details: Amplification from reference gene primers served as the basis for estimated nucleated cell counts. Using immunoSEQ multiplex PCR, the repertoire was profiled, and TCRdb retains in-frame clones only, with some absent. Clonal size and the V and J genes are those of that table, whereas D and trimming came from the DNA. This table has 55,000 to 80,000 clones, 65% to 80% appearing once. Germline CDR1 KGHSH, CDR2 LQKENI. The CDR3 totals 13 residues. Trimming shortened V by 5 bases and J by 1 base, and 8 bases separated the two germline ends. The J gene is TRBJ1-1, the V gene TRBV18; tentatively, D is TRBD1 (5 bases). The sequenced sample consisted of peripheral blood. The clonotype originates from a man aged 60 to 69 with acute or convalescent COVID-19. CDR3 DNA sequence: TGTGCCAGCTCATTGGACAAGAACACTGAAGCTTTCTTT. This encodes CASSLDKNTEAFF.